This T cell receptor (beta chain) comes out of a study of T cells in Graves' hyperthyroidism and ophthalmopathy. Findings of the study overall: Model-based prediction identified ophthalmopathy a median 6.5 months prior to its onset.

TCR beta CDR3 sequences were amplified from RNA transcripts. TCR CDR3 underwent first-round RT-PCR with the HTBI primer set. TCRdb independently ran MiXCR on the multiplex PCR reads; one entry per CDR3 protein. The sample lists 350,000 or so distinct CDR3 sequences, 15% to 20% occurring once. It was uncontrolled infection, other autoimmune disease, pregnancy or lactation that excluded patients. Blood was sampled at initial diagnosis of hyperthyroidism, prior to onset of any ophthalmopathy symptoms. Cells are PBMCs isolated from more than 8.5 ml of fresh blood. This clonotype was detected many times. The target antigen is unknown. The ends lost 2 bases at V and 1 base at J; junction bases unmatched: 7. The CDR3 spans 17 residues. Looked up from germline, CDR1 is MNHEY and CDR2 is SMNVEV (reference sequence).

This clonotype was obtained from a woman in her thirties with Graves' hyperthyroidism that later progressed to Graves' ophthalmopathy. What was sequenced was blood. The V gene is TRBV27, the J gene TRBJ2-5, with 10 bases that match TRBD2. This CDR3 is CASSLRGPSGGQETQYF. The CDR3 DNA reads TGTGCCAGCAGTTTAAGAGGGCCTAGCGGGGGCCAAGAGACCCAGTACTTC.